These 27 T cell receptor beta chains were sequenced from one sample in a study of T cells after somatic rescue of genetic block. Profiled with immunoSEQ multiplex PCR; TCRdb holds only in-frame clones, not every one. The repertoire consists of 85,000 to 90,000 clones, with 75% to 90% occurring once and the leading ten covering more than 1.5%. Sequencing was done on a sample of peripheral blood mononuclear cells (PBMCs). The source of these receptors is a woman aged 18-29 years.

The chain is built from TRBV5-1 and TRBJ1-2; D remains unclear. V was shortened by 5 bases and J by 5 bases, with 10 bases between the two germline ends. There are 12 residues in the CDR3. Germline lookup yields CDR1 SGHRS and CDR2 YFSETQ. In DNA form, the CDR3 reads TGCGCCAGCAGTAACGATCCTTATGGCTACACCTTC. Its translation: CASSNDPYGYTF.

The V and J genes are TRBV4-3 and TRBJ2-1, with D possibly being TRBD1 or TRBD2 (5 bases each). Per germline, CDR1 LGHNA and CDR2 YSLEER. The ends were cut back, 4 bases at V and 7 bases at J, with 23 bases in the middle. The CDR3 sequence is 17 residues long. This chain's CDR3 is CASSLNPGTRRFNEQFF. In nucleotides, the CDR3 is TGCGCCAGCAGCCTAAACCCCGGGACGAGGAGGTTTAATGAGCAGTTCTTC.

This rearrangement joins TRBV7-2 to TRBJ2-5, with 14 bases identical to TRBD2. The CDR3 loop spans 19 amino acids. With 5 bases clipped from V and 5 bases from J, the junction kept 16 bases outside the gene matches. Germline CDR1 is SGHTA and CDR2 is FQGNSA. The CDR3 reads CASSPLSRGLAGVGETQYF. The CDR3 coding sequence is TGTGCCAGCAGCCCGCTTAGTAGGGGACTAGCGGGAGTAGGGGAGACCCAGTACTTC.

The rearrangement links TRBV10-3 to TRBJ1-4, with TRBD1 identical over 11 bases. The CDR3 contains 14 residues. CDR1 is ENHRY and CDR2 is SYGVKD in the germline V gene. V shed 6 bases, J shed 5 bases, and the junction held 2 bases outside the gene matches. In nucleotides, the CDR3 is TGTGCCATCAGCCGGACAGGGGGCAATGAAAAACTGTTTTTT. Protein sequence: CAISRTGGNEKLFF.

V is TRBV11-2 and J is TRBJ2-7, with 8 bases that match TRBD2. Germline V gives CDR1 SGHAT, CDR2 FQNNGV. CDR3 length: 15 residues. The junction had 8 bases not matched to a gene; V was cut back by 4 bases and J by 3 bases. The CDR3: CASSWPGLDHYEQYF. CDR3 DNA sequence: TGTGCCAGCAGCTGGCCGGGACTAGATCACTACGAGCAGTACTTC.

The chain carries TRBV11-3 and TRBJ2-7; maybe TRBD2 (7 bases). Trimming took off 3 bases at V and 0 bases at J, with 12 bases between the two ends. The CDR3 spans 15 residues. The germline CDR1 and CDR2 sequences are SGHNT and YENEEA. CDR3 DNA sequence: TGTGCCAGCAGCTTCCGGGGGGCCCTCTCCTACGAGCAGTACTTC. This codes for CASSFRGALSYEQYF.

The chain has TRBV19 and TRBJ1-5; D remains ambiguous. The CDR3 totals 14 residues. The V end was cut by 10 bases, the J end by 0 bases, with 13 bases between. CDR1 LNHDA and CDR2 SQIVND come from the germline V gene (reference sequence). The CDR3 DNA sequence: TGTGCCACTTCGGGATCACTTAGCAATCAGCCCCAGCATTTT. This sequence encodes CATSGSLSNQPQHF.

The chain carries TRBV5-8 and TRBJ2-5; D gene ambiguous. This CDR3 has 10 amino acids. Germline-derived CDR1 and CDR2 are SGHTS and YDEGEE. Trimming shortened V by 5 bases and J by 2 bases, and 1 base separated the two germline ends. DNA of the CDR3: TGTGCCAGCAGACAAGAGACCCAGTACTTC. It translates to CASRQETQYF. The complete variable domain, with remaining parts taken from reference TRBV5-8 and TRBJ2-5, reads EAGVTQSPTHLIKTRGQQATLRCSPISGHTSVYWYQQALGLGLQFLLWYDEGEERNRGNFPPRFSGRQFPNYSSELNVNALELEDSALYLCASRQETQYFGPGTRLLVL.

This chain uses TRBV19 with TRBJ1-3; 8 nucleotides agree with TRBD1. The CDR3 has 16 residues. Per the germline V gene, CDR1 is LNHDA and CDR2 is SQIVND (reference sequence). The junction had 7 bases not matched to a gene; V was cut back by 5 bases and J by 1 base. The CDR3 sequence: CASSLGQGASGNTIYF. The DNA of the CDR3 is TGTGCCAGTAGTCTAGGGCAGGGGGCGTCTGGAAACACCATATATTTT.

The rearrangement links TRBV7-9 to TRBJ2-3, with 10 bases fitting TRBD2. The germline gives CDR1 SEHNR, CDR2 FQNEAQ (reference sequence). Unmatched junction bases numbered 9, after V lost 4 bases and J lost 2 bases. This CDR3 has 17 residues. DNA of the CDR3: TGTGCCAGCAGCTACGAGCGGGAGGGCCCTGACACAGATACGCAGTATTTT. It yields the protein CASSYEREGPDTDTQYF.

The chain has TRBV18 and TRBJ2-5, with a tentative D call TRBD2 (6 bases). There are 16 residues in the CDR3. Germline-derived CDR1 and CDR2 are KGHSH and LQKENI. Trimming took off 3 bases at V and 0 bases at J, with 14 bases between the two ends. The CDR3 region is CASSPILALYQETQYF. Written as DNA, the CDR3 is TGTGCCAGCTCACCGATACTAGCCCTGTACCAAGAGACCCAGTACTTC.

The chain links TRBV28 to TRBJ2-5, with a weak D call TRBD1 (5 bases). The CDR3 covers 14 residues. Trimming removed 5 bases from V and 2 bases from J, with 12 bases in between. Germline V gene data show CDR1 as MDHEN and CDR2 as SYDVKM. The CDR3 loop is CASSPWTKQETQYF. In nucleotides, the CDR3 is TGTGCCAGCAGTCCCTGGACAAAGCAAGAGACCCAGTACTTC.

The chain couples TRBV6-6 to TRBJ2-1; 7 bases match TRBD2. V was pared by 8 bases and J by 7 bases, with 17 bases of the junction left unmatched. CDR3 length: 16 residues. Germline values: CDR1 MNHNY, CDR2 SVGAGI (reference sequence). CDR3 region: CASRRPGGSGVNEQFF. Written as DNA, the CDR3 is TGTGCCAGCCGACGGCCGGGCGGGAGTGGAGTGAATGAGCAGTTCTTC.

The genes are TRBV19 and TRBJ1-2; no firm D call. This CDR3 region has 14 residues. V shed 5 bases and J shed 3 bases, with 13 bases lying between them. The germline gives CDR1 LNHDA, CDR2 SQIVND (reference sequence). The DNA for the CDR3 is TGTGCCAGTAGTCCTCCGGCAAATGACTATGGCTACACCTTC. This gives the protein CASSPPANDYGYTF.

V gene TRBV19 combines with J gene TRBJ2-2; TRBD2 is a possible D gene (6 bases). CDR3 length: 15 residues. Germline V gives CDR1 LNHDA, CDR2 SQIVND (reference sequence). V lost 7 bases and J lost 1, with 13 bases in between. CDR3: CASTEGLGNTGELFF. CDR3 coding DNA: TGTGCCAGTACCGAGGGACTTGGGAACACCGGGGAGCTGTTTTTT. Complete variable domain (other parts from reference TRBV19 and TRBJ2-2): DGGITQSPKYLFRKEGQNVTLSCEQNLNHDAMYWYRQDPGQGLRLIYYSQIVNDFQKGDIAEGYSVSREKKESFPLTVTSAQKNPTAFYLCASTEGLGNTGELFFGEGSRLTVL.

The chain couples TRBV2 to TRBJ2-3, with D tentatively TRBD2 (6 bases). The CDR3 is 14 amino acids. V was shortened by 3 bases and J by 6 bases, with 13 bases between the two germline ends. CDR1 and CDR2 (germline): SNHLY, FYNNEI. The CDR3 reads CASSEGTSFDTQYF. CDR3 bases: TGTGCCAGCAGTGAGGGTACTAGCTTCGATACGCAGTATTTT. The whole variable domain, filled in from reference TRBV2 and TRBJ2-3, reads EPEVTQTPSHQVTQMGQEVILRCVPISNHLYFYWYRQILGQKVEFLVSFYNNEISEKSEIFDDQFSVERPDGSNFTLKIRSTKLEDSAMYFCASSEGTSFDTQYFGPGTRLTVL.

Worth noting for this clone: One end of the junction varies from germline; a read error may be responsible. The rearrangement uses TRBV7-7 and TRBJ2-5, with D hard to call. Per germline, CDR1 SSHAT and CDR2 FNYEAQ (reference sequence). The CDR3 spans 12 residues. CDR3 sequence: CASSLPIGTQYF. The CDR3 DNA reads TGTGCTAGCAGCTTACCAATTGGGACCCAGTACTTC.

The chain is built from TRBV28 and TRBJ1-4; D is perhaps TRBD1 (5 bases). This CDR3 contains 13 residues. V was trimmed by 8 bases and J by 10 bases, leaving 17 bases between them. Germline V lookup: CDR1 MDHEN, CDR2 SYDVKM. CDR3 DNA: TGTGCCAGCTACCAGCGGGACGTAGGAAAACTGTTTTTT. Amino acids: CASYQRDVGKLFF.

CDR3 bases: TGTGCCTGGAAGGGTCTAGCGGGAACCTACAATGAGCAGTTCTTC. This sequence encodes CAWKGLAGTYNEQFF. The chain employs TRBV30 and TRBJ2-1, with 9 positions matching TRBD2. Germline values: CDR1 GTSNPN, CDR2 SVGIG (reference sequence). CDR3 length: 15 residues. V shed 4 bases and J 2 bases; nucleotides not matched to a gene: 6.

This clone was counted between two and nine times. V and J are TRBV6-6 and TRBJ1-1; D unresolved. V gave up 7 bases and J gave up 3 bases, with 15 bases separating them. CDR1 is MNHNY and CDR2 is SVGAGI in the germline V gene (reference sequence). The CDR3 spans 14 residues. The CDR3 sequence: CASTTRGSYTEAFF. The CDR3 nucleotides read TGTGCCAGCACCACCCGGGGATCCTACACTGAAGCTTTCTTT.

The DNA of the CDR3 is TGTGCCAGCAGTTACCGCGAGGAGCAGTACTTC. It encodes CASSYREEQYF. The chain employs TRBV6-5 and TRBJ2-7; D ambiguous. This CDR3 is 11 amino acids long. Trimming pared 2 bases from V and 7 bases from J, leaving 6 bases between. Germline CDR1 MNHEY, CDR2 SVGAGI.

There are a few counts of this clone. V gene TRBV28 combines with J gene TRBJ1-5, with D hard to call. Trimming removed 2 bases from V and 3 bases from J, with 8 bases in between. This CDR3 comprises 14 residues. Germline V gives CDR1 MDHEN, CDR2 SYDVKM. The CDR3 bases are TGTGCCAGCAGTTTAGTGAACCCCAATCAGCCCCAGCATTTT. It translates to CASSLVNPNQPQHF.

This chain links TRBV7-9 with TRBJ1-1; D is perhaps TRBD1 (6 bases). The CDR3 runs 12 residues. Trimming cost V 3 bases and J 11 bases, with 13 bases left between them. Germline CDR1 reads SEHNR; CDR2 reads FQNEAQ (reference sequence). CDR3 coding DNA: TGTGCCAGCAGCTTGTCGGGGGGCAATGCTTTCTTT. Its translation is CASSLSGGNAFF.

The chain recombines TRBV28 with TRBJ2-1; tentatively, D is TRBD2 (6 bases). Per germline, CDR1 MDHEN and CDR2 SYDVKM. V was clipped by 0 bases and J by 4 bases, with 19 bases between them. This CDR3 has 18 residues. CDR3 sequence reads: CASSLWPEAGNFYNEQFF. In DNA, the CDR3 is TGTGCCAGCAGTTTATGGCCGGAGGCGGGAAACTTTTACAATGAGCAGTTCTTC.

The chain combines TRBV18 with TRBJ2-5, with 8 positions matching TRBD1. CDR1 and CDR2 (germline): KGHSH, LQKENI. The trim removed 0 bases at V and 3 bases at J, leaving 3 bases unmatched. The CDR3 loop spans 15 amino acids. The CDR3 DNA is TGTGCCAGCTCACCACCGGAGACAGGGGAAGAGACCCAGTACTTC. Protein product: CASSPPETGEETQYF.

The chain combines TRBV2 with TRBJ1-1; a weak D match, TRBD1 (5 bases). The CDR3 loop spans 18 amino acids. The germline gives CDR1 SNHLY, CDR2 FYNNEI. Trimming left V 5 bases short and J 4 bases short, with 26 bases between. This CDR3 is CASSFRRTIGTAGTEAFF. The CDR3 DNA follows: TGTGCCAGCAGTTTCAGGCGGACAATAGGCACCGCGGGCACTGAAGCTTTCTTT.

This sequence joins TRBV27 and TRBJ2-2, with 8 bases identical to TRBD2. Germline V CDR1 and CDR2: MNHEY, SMNVEV (reference sequence). Trimming removed 3 bases from V and 5 bases from J; junction bases left unmatched: 11. The CDR3 runs to 17 residues. The CDR3 nucleotides are TGTGCCAGCAGTTTGGACGGGAGGGCCGTGGTTACCGGGGAGCTGTTTTTT. This codes for CASSLDGRAVVTGELFF.